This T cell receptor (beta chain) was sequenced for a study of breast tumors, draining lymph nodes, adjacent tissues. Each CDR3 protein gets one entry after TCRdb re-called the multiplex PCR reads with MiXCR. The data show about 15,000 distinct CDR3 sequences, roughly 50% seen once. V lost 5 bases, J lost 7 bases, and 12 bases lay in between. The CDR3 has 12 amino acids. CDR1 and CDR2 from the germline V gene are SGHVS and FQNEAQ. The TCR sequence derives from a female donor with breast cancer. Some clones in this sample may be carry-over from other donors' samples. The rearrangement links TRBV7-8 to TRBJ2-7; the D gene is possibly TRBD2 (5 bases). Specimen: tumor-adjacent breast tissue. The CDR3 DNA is TGTGCCAGCAGCACAGCGCCGGGGGAGCAGTACTTC. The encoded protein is CASSTAPGEQYF.